This T cell receptor (beta chain) was identified in a study of radiotherapy plus CTLA-4 blockade in lung cancer. This clone has just one count. Germline CDR1 and CDR2: SGHTA and FQGNSA. This CDR3 comprises 12 residues. Between the trimmed V and J ends, which lost 1 base and 4 bases, there was a span of 4 bases. Using immunoSEQ multiplex PCR, the repertoire was profiled, and TCRdb retains in-frame clones only, with some absent. This sample has under 40,000 clones; approximately 66% occur once, and the top ten carry more than 3.5%. The clonotype was recovered from a human donor with non-small cell lung cancer who had stable disease on radiotherapy plus ipilimumab. This chain uses TRBV7-2 with TRBJ2-5; D uncertain. This material consisted of peripheral blood, taken from a patient treated with radiotherapy plus ipilimumab. CDR3 coding DNA: TGTGCCAGCAGCTTAGGGAGAGAGACCCAGTACTTC. Protein: CASSLGRETQYF.